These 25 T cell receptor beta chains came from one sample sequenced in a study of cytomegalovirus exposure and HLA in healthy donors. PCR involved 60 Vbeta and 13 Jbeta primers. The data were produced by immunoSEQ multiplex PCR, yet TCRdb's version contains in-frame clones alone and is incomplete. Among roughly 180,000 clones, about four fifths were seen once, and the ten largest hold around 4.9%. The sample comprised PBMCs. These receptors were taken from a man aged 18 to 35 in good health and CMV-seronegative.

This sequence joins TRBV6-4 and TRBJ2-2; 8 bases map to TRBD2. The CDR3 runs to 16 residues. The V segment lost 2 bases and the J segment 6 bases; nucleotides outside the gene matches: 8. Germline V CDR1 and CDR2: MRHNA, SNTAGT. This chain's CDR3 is CASSDSSGDGSGELFF. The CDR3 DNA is TGTGCCAGCAGTGACAGTAGCGGGGATGGTTCCGGGGAGCTGTTTTTT.

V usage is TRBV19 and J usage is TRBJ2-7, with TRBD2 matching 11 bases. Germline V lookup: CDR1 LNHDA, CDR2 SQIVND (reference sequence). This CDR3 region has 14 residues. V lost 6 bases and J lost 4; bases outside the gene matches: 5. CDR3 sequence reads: CASSGTSGSYEQYF. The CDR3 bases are TGTGCCAGTAGCGGGACTAGCGGATCATACGAGCAGTACTTC.

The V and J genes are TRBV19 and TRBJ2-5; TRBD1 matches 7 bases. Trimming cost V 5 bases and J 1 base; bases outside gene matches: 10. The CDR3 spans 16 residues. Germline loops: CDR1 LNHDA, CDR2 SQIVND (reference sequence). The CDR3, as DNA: TGTGCCAGTAGTGGGGTTCGGGACAGCCTCCAAGAGACCCAGTACTTC. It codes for CASSGVRDSLQETQYF.

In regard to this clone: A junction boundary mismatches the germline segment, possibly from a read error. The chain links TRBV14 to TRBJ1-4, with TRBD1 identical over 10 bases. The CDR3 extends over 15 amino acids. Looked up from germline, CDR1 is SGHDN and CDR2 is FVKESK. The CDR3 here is CASSQRQGAKEKLFF. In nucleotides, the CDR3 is TGTGCCAGCAGCCAAAGACAGGGGGCTAAAGAAAAACTGTTTTTT.

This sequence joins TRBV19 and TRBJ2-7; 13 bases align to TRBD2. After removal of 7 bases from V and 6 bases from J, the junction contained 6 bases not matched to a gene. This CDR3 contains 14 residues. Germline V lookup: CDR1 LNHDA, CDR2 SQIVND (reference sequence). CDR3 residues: CASNPGLAGSEQYF. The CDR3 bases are TGTGCCAGTAATCCGGGACTAGCGGGATCCGAGCAGTACTTC.

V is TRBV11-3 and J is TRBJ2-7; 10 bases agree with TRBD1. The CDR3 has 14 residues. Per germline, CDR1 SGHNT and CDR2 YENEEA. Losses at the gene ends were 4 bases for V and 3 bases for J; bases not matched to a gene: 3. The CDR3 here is CASSSRTGGYEQYF. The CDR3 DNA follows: TGTGCCAGCAGCTCAAGGACAGGGGGCTACGAGCAGTACTTC.

The CDR3 DNA reads TGTGCCAGCAGCTTAGAACTAGCGGGGGCCTACGAGCAGTACTTC. Protein product: CASSLELAGAYEQYF. The chain has TRBV7-2 and TRBJ2-7; 11 bases fit TRBD2. Per the germline V gene, CDR1 is SGHTA and CDR2 is FQGNSA. Unmatched junction bases numbered 1, after V lost 1 base and J lost 2 bases. There are 15 residues in the CDR3.

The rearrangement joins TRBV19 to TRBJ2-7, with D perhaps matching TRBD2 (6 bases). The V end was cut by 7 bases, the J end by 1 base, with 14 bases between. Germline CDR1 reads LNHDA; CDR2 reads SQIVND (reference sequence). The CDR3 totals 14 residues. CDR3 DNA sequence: TGTGCCAGTACCCAAGCGGGTTGGTCCTACGAGCAGTACTTC. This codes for CASTQAGWSYEQYF.

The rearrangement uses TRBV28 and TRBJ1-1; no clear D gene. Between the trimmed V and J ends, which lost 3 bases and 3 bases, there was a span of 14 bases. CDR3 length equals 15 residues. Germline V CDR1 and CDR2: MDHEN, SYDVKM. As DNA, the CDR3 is TGTGCCAGCAGTTTGACCGACCCAGGCCACACTGAAGCTTTCTTT. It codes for CASSLTDPGHTEAFF.

The CDR3, as DNA: TGTGCCAGCAGTTACTCACCCAGGCTCTACAATGAGCAGTTCTTC. Protein: CASSYSPRLYNEQFF. This chain uses TRBV6-5 with TRBJ2-1; D is unresolved. Germline V gene data show CDR1 as MNHEY and CDR2 as SVGAGI. V was trimmed by 0 bases and J by 3 bases, leaving 9 bases between them. The CDR3 contains 15 residues.

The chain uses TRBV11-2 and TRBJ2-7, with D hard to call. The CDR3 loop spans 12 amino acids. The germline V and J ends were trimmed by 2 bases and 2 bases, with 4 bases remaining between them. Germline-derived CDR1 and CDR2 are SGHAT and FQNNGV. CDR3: CASSLPAYEQYF. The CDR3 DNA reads TGTGCCAGCAGCTTACCAGCCTACGAGCAGTACTTC.

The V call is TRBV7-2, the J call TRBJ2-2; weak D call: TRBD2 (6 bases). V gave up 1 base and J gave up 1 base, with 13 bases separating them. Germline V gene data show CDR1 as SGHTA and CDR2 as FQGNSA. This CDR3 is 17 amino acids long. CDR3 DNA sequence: TGTGCCAGCAGCTTAGGGAGGGGCCGCTGGAACACCGGGGAGCTGTTTTTT. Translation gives CASSLGRGRWNTGELFF.

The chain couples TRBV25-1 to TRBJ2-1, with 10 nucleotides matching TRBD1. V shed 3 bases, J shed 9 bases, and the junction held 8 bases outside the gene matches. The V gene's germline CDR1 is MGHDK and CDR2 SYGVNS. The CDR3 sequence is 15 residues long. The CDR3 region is CASSDPGQGSFEQFF. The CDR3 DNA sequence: TGTGCCAGCAGTGACCCGGGACAGGGGTCCTTTGAGCAGTTCTTC.

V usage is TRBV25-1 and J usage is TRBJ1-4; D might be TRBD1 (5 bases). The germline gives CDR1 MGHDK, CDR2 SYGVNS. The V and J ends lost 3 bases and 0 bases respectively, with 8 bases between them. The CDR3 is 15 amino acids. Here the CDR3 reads CASSDWGATNEKLFF. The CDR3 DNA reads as TGTGCCAGCAGTGACTGGGGGGCAACTAATGAAAAACTGTTTTTT.

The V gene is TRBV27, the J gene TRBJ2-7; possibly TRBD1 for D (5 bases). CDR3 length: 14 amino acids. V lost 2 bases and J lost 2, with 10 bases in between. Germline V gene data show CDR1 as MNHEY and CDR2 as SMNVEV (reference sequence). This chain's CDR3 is CASSLLDSPYEQYF. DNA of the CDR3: TGTGCCAGCAGTTTACTCGACAGCCCCTACGAGCAGTACTTC.

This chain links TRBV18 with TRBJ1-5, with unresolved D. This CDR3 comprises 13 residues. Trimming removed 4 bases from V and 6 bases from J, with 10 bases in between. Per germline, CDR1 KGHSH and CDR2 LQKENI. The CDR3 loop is CASSLEEVQPQHF. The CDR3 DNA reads TGTGCCAGCTCACTTGAGGAGGTTCAGCCCCAGCATTTT.

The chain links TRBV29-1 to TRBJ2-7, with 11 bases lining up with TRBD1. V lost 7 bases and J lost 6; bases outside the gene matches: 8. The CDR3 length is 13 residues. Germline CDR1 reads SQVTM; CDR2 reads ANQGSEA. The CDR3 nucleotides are TGCAGCGGGGGGACCGGGACAGGGGGCGAGCAGTACTTC. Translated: CSGGTGTGGEQYF.

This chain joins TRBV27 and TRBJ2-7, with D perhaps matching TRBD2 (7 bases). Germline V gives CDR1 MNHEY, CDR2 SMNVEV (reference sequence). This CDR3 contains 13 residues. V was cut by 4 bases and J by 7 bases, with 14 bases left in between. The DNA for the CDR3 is TGTGCCAGCAGTTGGGGGGGGGCGCGTGAGCAGTACTTC. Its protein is CASSWGGAREQYF.

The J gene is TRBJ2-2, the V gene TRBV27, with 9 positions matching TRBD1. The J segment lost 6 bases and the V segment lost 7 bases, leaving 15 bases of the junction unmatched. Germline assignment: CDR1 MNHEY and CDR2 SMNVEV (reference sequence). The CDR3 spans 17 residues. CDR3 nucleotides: TGTGCCAGCACTCGATCAAACAGGGGGCCCTTATCCGGGGAGCTGTTTTTT. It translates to CASTRSNRGPLSGELFF.

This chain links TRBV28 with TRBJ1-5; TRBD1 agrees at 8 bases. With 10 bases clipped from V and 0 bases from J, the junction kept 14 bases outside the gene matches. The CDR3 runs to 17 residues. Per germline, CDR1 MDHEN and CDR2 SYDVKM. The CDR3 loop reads CANSPGTGSYSNQPQHF. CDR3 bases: TGTGCCAACTCGCCCGGGACAGGTTCCTATAGCAATCAGCCCCAGCATTTT.

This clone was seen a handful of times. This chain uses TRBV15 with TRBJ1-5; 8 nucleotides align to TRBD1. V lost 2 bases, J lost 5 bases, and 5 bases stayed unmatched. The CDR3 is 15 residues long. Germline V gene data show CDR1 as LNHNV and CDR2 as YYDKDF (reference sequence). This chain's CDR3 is CATSRRTGTYQPQHF. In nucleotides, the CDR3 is TGTGCCACCAGCAGAAGGACAGGGACGTATCAGCCCCAGCATTTT.

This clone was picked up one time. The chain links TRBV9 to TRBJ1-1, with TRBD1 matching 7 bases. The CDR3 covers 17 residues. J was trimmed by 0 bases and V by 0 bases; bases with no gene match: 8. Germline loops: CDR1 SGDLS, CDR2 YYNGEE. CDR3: CASSVDPITGVNTEAFF. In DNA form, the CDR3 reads TGTGCCAGCAGCGTAGATCCAATCACAGGGGTGAACACTGAAGCTTTCTTT.

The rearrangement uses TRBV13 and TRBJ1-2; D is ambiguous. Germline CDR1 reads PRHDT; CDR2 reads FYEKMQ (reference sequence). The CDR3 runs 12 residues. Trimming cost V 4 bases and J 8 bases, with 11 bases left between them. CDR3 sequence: CASSSYYLGYTF. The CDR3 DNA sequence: TGTGCCAGCAGCTCCTACTACCTAGGCTACACCTTC.

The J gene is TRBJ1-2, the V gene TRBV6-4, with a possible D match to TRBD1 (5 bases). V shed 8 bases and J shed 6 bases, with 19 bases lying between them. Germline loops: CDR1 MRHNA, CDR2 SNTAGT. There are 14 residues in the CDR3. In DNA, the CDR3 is TGTGCCAGCTCTTCTCGGGGGGGTTCGGATGGCTACACCTTC. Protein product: CASSSRGGSDGYTF.

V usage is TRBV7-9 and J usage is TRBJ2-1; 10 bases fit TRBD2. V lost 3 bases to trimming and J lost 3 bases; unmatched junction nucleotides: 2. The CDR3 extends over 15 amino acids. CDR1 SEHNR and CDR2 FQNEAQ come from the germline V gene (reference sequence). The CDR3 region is CASSFGTSDYNEQFF. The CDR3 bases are TGTGCCAGCAGCTTTGGGACTAGCGACTACAATGAGCAGTTCTTC.